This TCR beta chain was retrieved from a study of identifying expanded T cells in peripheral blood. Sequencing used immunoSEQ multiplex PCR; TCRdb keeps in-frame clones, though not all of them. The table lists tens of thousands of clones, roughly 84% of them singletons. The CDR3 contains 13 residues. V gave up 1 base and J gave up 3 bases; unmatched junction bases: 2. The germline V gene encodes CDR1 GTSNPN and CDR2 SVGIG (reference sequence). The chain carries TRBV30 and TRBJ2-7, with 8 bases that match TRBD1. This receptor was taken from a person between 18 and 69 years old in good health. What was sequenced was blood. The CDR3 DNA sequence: TGTGCCTGGAGTGCGACAGGGGACTACGAGCAGTACTTC. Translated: CAWSATGDYEQYF.